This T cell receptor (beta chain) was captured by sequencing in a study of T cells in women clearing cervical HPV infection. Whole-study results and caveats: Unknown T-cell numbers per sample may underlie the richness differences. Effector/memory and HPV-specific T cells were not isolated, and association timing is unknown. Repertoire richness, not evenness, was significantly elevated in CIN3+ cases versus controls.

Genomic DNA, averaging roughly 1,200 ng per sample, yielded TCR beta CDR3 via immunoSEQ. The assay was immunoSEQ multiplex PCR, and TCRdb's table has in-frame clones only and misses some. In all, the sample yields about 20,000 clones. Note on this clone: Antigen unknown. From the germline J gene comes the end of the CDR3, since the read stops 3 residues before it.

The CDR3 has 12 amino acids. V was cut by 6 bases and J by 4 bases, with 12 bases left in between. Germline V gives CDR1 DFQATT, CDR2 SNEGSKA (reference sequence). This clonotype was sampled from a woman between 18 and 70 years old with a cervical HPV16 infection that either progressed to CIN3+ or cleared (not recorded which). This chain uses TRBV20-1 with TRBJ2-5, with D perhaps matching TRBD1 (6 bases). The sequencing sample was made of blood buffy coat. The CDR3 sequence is CSALGQIETQYF. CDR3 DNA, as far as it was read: TGCAGTGCCCTAGGACAGATAGAGACC.